The 30 T cell receptor beta chains in this list originate from one sample, sequenced in a study of T cell changes during pregnancy in multiple sclerosis. The table came from immunoSEQ multiplex PCR; TCRdb's copy has only in-frame clones and leaves some out. The repertoire holds tens of thousands of clones, with about 92% as singletons. The sample was CD8+ T cells from peripheral blood mononuclear cells, taken in the second trimester of pregnancy. The source of these receptors is a female donor with multiple sclerosis, enrolled in a pregnancy study.

The CDR3 DNA sequence: TGTGCCACCAGCAGAGATCGTCAGGGGGGACAGCCCCAGCATTTT. It specifies CATSRDRQGGQPQHF. This rearrangement joins TRBV15 to TRBJ1-5, with 7 bases aligning to TRBD1. Germline CDR1 reads LNHNV; CDR2 reads YYDKDF (reference sequence). Germline trimming cut 0 bases from V and 7 bases from J; bases unmatched to any gene: 6. CDR3 size: 15 residues.

This chain joins TRBV7-9 and TRBJ2-5; 9 bases are shared with TRBD1. Per the germline V gene, CDR1 is SEHNR and CDR2 is FQNEAQ (reference sequence). Trimming cost V 10 bases and J 4 bases; bases outside gene matches: 16. The CDR3 runs to 16 residues. CDR3 region: CATSPKQGATSETQYF. In DNA, the CDR3 is TGTGCCACCTCACCGAAACAGGGGGCGACATCAGAGACCCAGTACTTC.

The rearrangement uses TRBV10-1 and TRBJ2-1; the match to TRBD2 covers 7 bases. Germline V gene data show CDR1 as WNHNN and CDR2 as SYGVQD (reference sequence). The CDR3 loop spans 21 amino acids. Losses at the gene ends were 4 bases for V and 0 bases for J; bases not matched to a gene: 21. This chain's CDR3 is CASSGSLAGANRVSSYNEQFF. CDR3 DNA: TGCGCCAGCAGTGGATCCCTCGCGGGAGCGAATCGAGTAAGCTCCTACAATGAGCAGTTCTTC.

This chain uses TRBV28 with TRBJ2-7; 9 nucleotides agree with TRBD2. This CDR3 has 15 amino acids. The ends lost 2 bases at V and 3 bases at J; junction bases unmatched: 5. Germline V gene sequence: CDR1 MDHEN, CDR2 SYDVKM. The CDR3 here is CASSLQAGGFYEQYF. CDR3 DNA: TGTGCCAGCAGTTTACAAGCGGGGGGCTTCTACGAGCAGTACTTC.

V usage is TRBV15 and J usage is TRBJ1-5; the D is unclear. The germline CDR1 and CDR2 sequences are LNHNV and YYDKDF (reference sequence). CDR3 length equals 15 residues. Trimming removed 0 bases at V and 7 bases at J, with 13 bases between. This CDR3 reads CATSRDREPEQPQHF. The CDR3 DNA sequence: TGTGCCACCAGCAGAGATCGGGAGCCGGAACAGCCCCAGCATTTT.

The chain couples TRBV4-1 to TRBJ2-7; a possible D gene is TRBD2 (5 bases). The V and J ends lost 0 bases and 3 bases respectively, with 12 bases between them. Germline CDR1 and CDR2: MGHRA and YSYEKL. The CDR3 totals 15 residues. CDR3 nucleotide sequence: TGCGCCAGCAGCCAAGAGTCCGGGGTTTACTACGAGCAGTACTTC. Protein sequence: CASSQESGVYYEQYF.

The gene calls are TRBV4-1 and TRBJ1-1; D gene uncertain. The V gene's germline CDR1 is MGHRA and CDR2 YSYEKL. Deletions cut 3 bases from V and 8 bases from J, with 10 bases between. The CDR3 consists of 12 residues. This CDR3 is CASSHEAGEAFF. In DNA form, the CDR3 reads TGCGCCAGCAGCCACGAGGCTGGGGAAGCTTTCTTT.

V usage is TRBV5-1 and J usage is TRBJ1-2; 9 bases agree with TRBD1. After removal of 2 bases from V and 3 bases from J, the junction contained 14 bases not matched to a gene. The CDR3 covers 18 residues. Germline CDR1 SGHRS, CDR2 YFSETQ. The CDR3 loop reads CASSLNAGQGSGDYGYTF. The CDR3 DNA reads TGCGCCAGCAGCTTAAATGCGGGACAGGGCTCCGGGGACTATGGCTACACCTTC.

CDR3 sequence reads: CASSFEGQGSTEAFF. CDR3 nucleotides: TGTGCCAGCAGCTTCGAGGGTCAAGGGAGCACTGAAGCTTTCTTT. The V call is TRBV7-8, the J call TRBJ1-1; D gene uncertain. Germline V lookup: CDR1 SGHVS, CDR2 FQNEAQ. This CDR3 is built from 15 residues. With 3 bases removed from V and 4 bases from J, the gap between germline ends came to 15 bases.

The V and J genes are TRBV28 and TRBJ2-7; possible D gene TRBD2, 5 bases. Germline V gene sequence: CDR1 MDHEN, CDR2 SYDVKM. The CDR3 contains 13 residues. Trimming shortened V by 2 bases and J by 2 bases, and 7 bases separated the two germline ends. The CDR3 DNA follows: TGTGCCAGCAGTTTAAGCGGAGCCTACGAGCAGTACTTC. It encodes CASSLSGAYEQYF.

This clone is labeled large. The V gene is TRBV14, the J gene TRBJ2-2; no reliable D call. Germline CDR1 SGHDN, CDR2 FVKESK. Trimming took 0 bases from V and 1 from J, leaving 12 bases between them. The CDR3 length is 17 residues. As DNA, the CDR3 is TGTGCCAGCAGCCAAGAGTGGCTCCCCCGGAACACCGGGGAGCTGTTTTTT. It yields the protein CASSQEWLPRNTGELFF. The full variable domain, completed using reference TRBV14 and TRBJ2-2, is EAGVTQFPSHSVIEKGQTVTLRCDPISGHDNLYWYRRVMGKEIKFLLHFVKESKQDESGMPNNRFLAERTGGTYSTLKVQPAELEDSGVYFCASSQEWLPRNTGELFFGEGSRLTVL.

This clone is a singleton in its sample. The chain uses TRBV29-1 and TRBJ2-7; D may be TRBD1 (6 bases). The germline CDR1 and CDR2 sequences are SQVTM and ANQGSEA. V was shortened by 7 bases and J by 4 bases, with 11 bases between the two germline ends. The CDR3 runs to 11 residues. The CDR3 loop is CSGRTGYEQYF. In DNA, the CDR3 is TGCAGCGGTCGAACAGGGTACGAGCAGTACTTC.

The V and J genes are TRBV28 and TRBJ2-5; D is perhaps TRBD1 (6 bases). CDR1 is MDHEN and CDR2 is SYDVKM in the germline V gene. V was shortened by 4 bases and J by 5 bases, with 14 bases between the two germline ends. This CDR3 has 14 residues. The CDR3 here is CASSSNGRGETQYF. The CDR3 bases are TGTGCCAGCAGTTCGAATGGAAGGGGGGAGACCCAGTACTTC.

The chain couples TRBV27 to TRBJ2-5, with D maybe TRBD1 (5 bases). Germline assignment: CDR1 MNHEY and CDR2 SMNVEV (reference sequence). The germline V and J ends were trimmed by 3 bases and 2 bases, with 13 bases remaining between them. This CDR3 is 15 amino acids long. The CDR3 DNA sequence: TGTGCCAGCAGTTTGGGGCAGGCACTACAAGAGACCCAGTACTTC. Its translation: CASSLGQALQETQYF.

The CDR3 is CASRDYGEETQYF. CDR3 coding DNA: TGTGCCAGTCGGGACTACGGGGAGGAGACCCAGTACTTC. J is TRBJ2-5 and V is TRBV19; 7 nucleotides agree with TRBD2. This CDR3 spans 13 amino acids. Germline values: CDR1 LNHDA, CDR2 SQIVND (reference sequence). V was pared by 8 bases and J by 5 bases, with 8 bases of the junction left unmatched.

The chain carries TRBV4-2 and TRBJ1-6; 8 bases line up with TRBD1. The CDR3 has 14 amino acids. V lost 1 base to trimming and J lost 10 bases; unmatched junction nucleotides: 3. Per germline, CDR1 LGHNA and CDR2 YNFKEQ. The CDR3 coding sequence is TGTGCCAGCAGCCAAGTGACAGGGGAATCACCCCTCCACTTT. Its protein is CASSQVTGESPLHF.

V gene TRBV7-9 combines with J gene TRBJ2-2; D not resolved. From germline, CDR1 is SEHNR and CDR2 FQNEAQ (reference sequence). Trimming cost V 7 bases and J 0 bases, with 9 bases left between them. The CDR3 is made up of 14 amino acids. CDR3 region: CASNRETNTGELFF. The CDR3 nucleotides read TGTGCCAGCAATCGCGAGACGAACACCGGGGAGCTGTTTTTT.

The chain employs TRBV7-9 and TRBJ2-7, with TRBD1 matching over 7 bases. The V gene's germline CDR1 is SEHNR and CDR2 FQNEAQ (reference sequence). Losses at the gene ends were 1 base for V and 2 bases for J; bases not matched to a gene: 8. The CDR3 runs 16 residues. CDR3 region: CASSLGRQGPPYEQYF. In DNA form, the CDR3 reads TGTGCCAGCAGCTTAGGCCGACAGGGCCCTCCCTACGAGCAGTACTTC.

CDR3 bases: TGTGCCAGCGCCTCGACTAGCGGATCGACCTCCTACGAGCAGTACTTC. This encodes CASASTSGSTSYEQYF. This rearrangement joins TRBV28 to TRBJ2-7; TRBD2 matches 9 bases. From germline, CDR1 is MDHEN and CDR2 SYDVKM. The CDR3 sequence is 16 residues long. J was trimmed by 0 bases and V by 8 bases; bases with no gene match: 11.

The V and J genes are TRBV11-2 and TRBJ1-2; no reliable D call. This CDR3 has 14 residues. Germline V gene data show CDR1 as SGHAT and CDR2 as FQNNGV. V lost 1 base, J lost 12 bases, and 18 bases lay in between. The CDR3 loop is CASSLGRPRMRDTF. The CDR3 DNA reads TGTGCCAGCAGCTTAGGGAGGCCCCGTATGAGGGACACCTTC.

This clone was seen a handful of times. This rearrangement joins TRBV7-9 to TRBJ1-5, with unresolved D. V was clipped by 2 bases and J by 2 bases, with 7 bases between them. This CDR3 is built from 14 residues. Germline V CDR1 and CDR2: SEHNR, FQNEAQ (reference sequence). CDR3 protein: CASSLSTGNQPQHF. In DNA, the CDR3 is TGTGCCAGCAGCTTATCTACAGGCAATCAGCCCCAGCATTTT.

CDR3 sequence reads: CASSQIDRTLIETQYF. CDR3 sequence (DNA): TGTGCCAGCAGCCAAATCGACCGGACTCTGATAGAGACCCAGTACTTC. The rearrangement links TRBV6-6 to TRBJ2-5; a weak D match, TRBD2 (5 bases). V was pared by 6 bases and J by 4 bases, with 21 bases between. Germline assignment: CDR1 MNHNY and CDR2 SVGAGI (reference sequence). The CDR3 has 16 residues.

The chain combines TRBV14 with TRBJ1-3; D possibly corresponds to TRBD1 (5 bases). Trimming took 0 bases from V and 0 from J, leaving 6 bases between them. The CDR3 extends over 15 amino acids. Germline CDR1 reads SGHDN; CDR2 reads FVKESK. The CDR3 nucleotides read TGTGCCAGCAGCCAAGATACAGGCTCTGGAAACACCATATATTTT. Translated: CASSQDTGSGNTIYF.

The rearrangement uses TRBV4-3 and TRBJ2-2; D is uncertain. The V gene lost 6 bases and the J gene lost 5 bases, with 10 bases spanning the gap. The length of the CDR3 is 13 residues. Germline CDR1 and CDR2: LGHNA and YSLEER. Here the CDR3 reads CASSPGKTGELFF. The CDR3 DNA reads TGCGCCAGCAGTCCCGGTAAAACCGGGGAGCTGTTTTTT.

This chain joins TRBV6-1 and TRBJ2-3; maybe TRBD1 (6 bases). V shed 1 base and J shed 6 bases, with 14 bases lying between them. The CDR3 runs 15 residues. Germline V gene lookup returns CDR1 MNHNS and CDR2 SASEGT. DNA for the CDR3: TGTGCCAGCAGTGAAGTCGGCAGGGACATCGATACGCAGTATTTT. It specifies CASSEVGRDIDTQYF.

V usage is TRBV11-3 and J usage is TRBJ2-1; D is perhaps TRBD1 (5 bases). There are 16 residues in the CDR3. V lost 0 bases and J lost 7, with 16 bases in between. From germline, CDR1 is SGHNT and CDR2 YENEEA. The CDR3 region is CASSLDRRGRWNEQFF. For the CDR3, the DNA is TGTGCCAGCAGCTTAGATCGTAGGGGTAGGTGGAATGAGCAGTTCTTC. The full variable domain, with the rest looked up from reference TRBV11-3 and TRBJ2-1, is EAGVVQSPRYKIIEKKQPVAFWCNPISGHNTLYWYLQNLGQGPELLIRYENEEAVDDSQLPKDRFSAERLKGVDSTLKIQPAELGDSAVYLCASSLDRRGRWNEQFFGPGTRLTVL.

V gene TRBV7-2 combines with J gene TRBJ2-1; the match to TRBD1 covers 12 bases. The V and J ends lost 5 bases and 9 bases, in that order; junction bases with no gene match: 11. In germline, CDR1 is SGHTA, CDR2 FQGNSA. This CDR3 is 16 amino acids long. The DNA for the CDR3 is TGTGCCAGCAGCGCCCCCCGGGACAGGGGGCATTTTGAGCAGTTCTTC. It specifies CASSAPRDRGHFEQFF. Full variable domain (rest looked up from reference TRBV7-2 and TRBJ2-1): GAGVSQSPSNKVTEKGKDVELRCDPISGHTALYWYRQSLGQGLEFLIYFQGNSAPDKSGLPSDRFSAERTGGSVSTLTIQRTQQEDSAVYLCASSAPRDRGHFEQFFGPGTRLTVL.

The CDR3 reads CASGLGGNNEQFF. The CDR3 DNA sequence: TGTGCTAGTGGTTTGGGGGGCAACAATGAGCAGTTCTTC. The chain uses TRBV12-5 and TRBJ2-1, with D perhaps matching TRBD1 (5 bases). Germline assignment: CDR1 LGHNT and CDR2 FRNRAP. CDR3 length equals 13 residues. V was cut by 1 base and J by 5 bases, with 6 bases left in between.

The V and J genes are TRBV27 and TRBJ2-5; D is uncertain. The V gene lost 1 base and the J gene lost 10 bases, with 13 bases spanning the gap. Germline-derived CDR1 and CDR2 are MNHEY and SMNVEV (reference sequence). The CDR3 extends over 13 amino acids. The CDR3 region has the DNA TGTGCCAGCAGTTTATGGCCGTGGGCGCGCCAGTACTTC. It codes for CASSLWPWARQYF.

The J gene is TRBJ2-7, the V gene TRBV7-6; possible D gene TRBD2, 5 bases. The CDR3 has 14 residues. Between the trimmed V and J ends, which lost 1 base and 0 bases, there was a span of 7 bases. Germline V lookup: CDR1 SGHVS, CDR2 FNYEAQ. As DNA, the CDR3 is TGTGCCAGCAGCTTAGGGACTGCCTCCTACGAGCAGTACTTC. Translation: CASSLGTASYEQYF.